This T cell receptor beta chain was identified during a study of cytomegalovirus exposure and HLA in healthy donors. V was pared by 3 bases and J by 7 bases, with 14 bases between. Per germline, CDR1 SGHNT and CDR2 YYREEE (reference sequence). There are 15 residues in the CDR3. The PCR contained 60 Vbeta and 13 Jbeta primers. Here immunoSEQ multiplex PCR was the method, and the copy in TCRdb shows in-frame clones only, minus some. The sample lists about 160,000 clones, roughly 88% occurring once. The chain uses TRBV5-4 and TRBJ1-6; possibly TRBD1 for D (5 bases). Sequenced: PBMCs. The source of this sequence is a man in his fifties in good health and CMV-seropositive. The CDR3 is CASSYPEGRNSPLHF. The CDR3 nucleotides are TGTGCCAGCAGCTACCCGGAGGGACGGAATTCACCCCTCCACTTT.